This T cell receptor (beta chain) was captured in a study of PD-1 blockade in classical Hodgkin lymphoma. Study-level results: Healthy donors reportedly exceeded newly diagnosed patients in baseline TCR diversity. Those starting nivolumab under 1 year post-ASCT were excluded.

Sequencing was performed with immunoSEQ multiplex PCR; in TCRdb, only in-frame clones are kept and a portion is missing. The sample yields about 85,000 clones, about 93% seen once. Trimming stripped 0 bases from V and 6 bases from J, with 21 bases between. The CDR3 has 17 amino acids. Germline values: CDR1 SGHRS, CDR2 YFSETQ. Each patient's relapse followed autologous stem cell transplantation, and brentuximab vedotin exposure varied. Comment on this clone: Its antigen remains unidentified.

The chain couples TRBV5-1 to TRBJ1-2; maybe TRBD1 (6 bases). The sequence was collected from a human donor with classical Hodgkin lymphoma. The source material was peripheral blood mononuclear cells (PBMCs), sampled before the second cycle of nivolumab. For the CDR3, the DNA is TGCGCCAGCAGCTTGGAGAGGCCCGGACAGCGGGCGGATGGCTACACCTTC. Its translation: CASSLERPGQRADGYTF.